Presented here are 24 T cell receptor beta chains from one specimen sequenced in a study of blood T cell repertoires in COVID-19. Repertoires were generated with immunoSEQ multiplex PCR, while TCRdb's copy carries only in-frame clones and drops some. The table shows 260,000 or so clones, with roughly 90% occurring only once. The sample comprised PBMCs or T cells enriched from blood (not recorded which). These receptors came from a woman aged 25-40 years with acute COVID-19.

The chain recombines TRBV7-9 with TRBJ2-3; perhaps TRBD2 as D (6 bases). Germline loops: CDR1 SEHNR, CDR2 FQNEAQ (reference sequence). Trimming left V 4 bases short and J 0 bases short, with 14 bases between. CDR3 length: 16 residues. This CDR3 is CASSSWTTPSTDTQYF. DNA of the CDR3: TGTGCCAGCAGCTCCTGGACTACACCTAGCACAGATACGCAGTATTTT.

The chain couples TRBV7-9 to TRBJ1-2, with D maybe TRBD1 (5 bases). CDR3 length: 12 amino acids. The germline CDR1 and CDR2 sequences are SEHNR and FQNEAQ (reference sequence). Trimming took off 1 base at V and 7 bases at J, with 7 bases between the two ends. The CDR3 spells CASSLGGRGYTF. As DNA, the CDR3 is TGTGCCAGCAGCTTAGGGGGCCGTGGCTACACCTTC.

V and J are TRBV12-3 or TRBV12-4 and TRBJ2-7; the D gene is possibly TRBD1 (6 bases). V shed 4 bases and J shed 6 bases, with 10 bases lying between them. This CDR3 region has 12 residues. CDR3 protein: CASSYRDGEQYF. The CDR3, as DNA: TGTGCCAGCAGTTACAGGGACGGCGAGCAGTACTTC.

This chain uses TRBV7-9 with TRBJ1-6; tentative D call: TRBD1 (6 bases). V was trimmed by 4 bases and J by 10 bases, leaving 17 bases between them. The CDR3 is 15 amino acids. Germline CDR1 reads SEHNR; CDR2 reads FQNEAQ (reference sequence). The CDR3 is CASSSGQPQISPLHF. The CDR3 region has the DNA TGTGCCAGCAGCTCAGGACAGCCACAGATCTCACCCCTCCACTTT.

This chain links TRBV7-2 with TRBJ1-1; 7 bases align to TRBD1. Losses at the gene ends were 3 bases for V and 4 bases for J; bases not matched to a gene: 5. This CDR3 has 14 amino acids. Germline CDR1 SGHTA, CDR2 FQGNSA. The CDR3 bases are TGTGCCAGCAGCTTTCAGGGGGGTGGCACTGAAGCTTTCTTT. Its translation is CASSFQGGGTEAFF.

The chain couples TRBV2 to TRBJ1-1; D not certain. Germline CDR1 and CDR2: SNHLY and FYNNEI. This CDR3 is built from 14 residues. V was pared by 2 bases and J by 4 bases, with 11 bases between. CDR3 region: CASSELTGGTEAFF. CDR3 DNA sequence: TGTGCCAGCAGTGAACTGACGGGTGGCACTGAAGCTTTCTTT.

The chain is built from TRBV19 and TRBJ1-1; no definite D call. The CDR3 consists of 15 residues. The germline CDR1 and CDR2 sequences are LNHDA and SQIVND (reference sequence). V was clipped by 0 bases and J by 0 bases, with 8 bases between them. The CDR3 bases are TGTGCCAGTAGTATAGATGCCAGAATGAACACTGAAGCTTTCTTT. Translated, it gives CASSIDARMNTEAFF. The complete variable domain, with remaining parts taken from reference TRBV19 and TRBJ1-1, reads DGGITQSPKYLFRKEGQNVTLSCEQNLNHDAMYWYRQDPGQGLRLIYYSQIVNDFQKGDIAEGYSVSREKKESFPLTVTSAQKNPTAFYLCASSIDARMNTEAFFGQGTRLTVV.

The gene calls are TRBV6-5 and TRBJ1-1; 10 nucleotides match TRBD1. Losses at the gene ends were 2 bases for V and 1 base for J; bases not matched to a gene: 4. This CDR3 contains 16 residues. The germline CDR1 and CDR2 sequences are MNHEY and SVGAGI. CDR3 bases: TGTGCCAGCAGTTACCGGAGGACAGGGGGGAACACTGAAGCTTTCTTT. Protein product: CASSYRRTGGNTEAFF.

This rearrangement joins TRBV3-1 (or the pseudogene TRBV3-2) to TRBJ2-7; 10 nucleotides match TRBD1. The V gene end was trimmed by 4 bases and the J gene end by 5 bases; junction bases not matched to a gene: 5. Germline lookup yields CDR1 LGHDT and CDR2 YNNKEL (reference sequence). CDR3 length: 14 residues. The CDR3 sequence: CASSPWGQGHEQYF. CDR3 sequence (DNA): TGTGCCAGCAGCCCTTGGGGACAGGGGCACGAGCAGTACTTC.

The gene calls are TRBV7-9 and TRBJ2-1, with D perhaps TRBD1 (6 bases). CDR1 is SEHNR, CDR2 FQNEAQ, per germline (reference sequence). This CDR3 spans 13 amino acids. The V end was cut by 3 bases, the J end by 8 bases, with 11 bases between. The DNA of the CDR3 is TGTGCCAGCAGCTTTGGGGGCTGGGATGAGCAGTTCTTC. Residues: CASSFGGWDEQFF.

The chain couples TRBV29-1 to TRBJ2-1; 9 nucleotides match TRBD2. V dropped 6 bases and J dropped 4; count of bases not matched to a gene: 13. There are 16 residues in the CDR3. CDR1 is SQVTM and CDR2 is ANQGSEA in the germline V gene. The CDR3 region has the DNA TGCAGCGTAGGTAGAGGGGCGACTAGCGGATACAATGAGCAGTTCTTC. Translated, it gives CSVGRGATSGYNEQFF.

The V gene is TRBV10-2, the J gene TRBJ1-1; the match to TRBD1 covers 9 bases. This CDR3 spans 13 amino acids. Trimming cost V 7 bases and J 10 bases; bases outside gene matches: 10. The germline gives CDR1 WSHSY, CDR2 SAAADI. The CDR3 coding sequence is TGCGCCAGCATGGGACAGGGATTATCACTAGCTTTCTTT. Its translation: CASMGQGLSLAFF.

The gene calls are TRBV28 and TRBJ2-1; a weak D match, TRBD2 (6 bases). Trimming shortened V by 5 bases and J by 3 bases, and 8 bases separated the two germline ends. This CDR3 comprises 13 residues. Germline CDR1 is MDHEN and CDR2 is SYDVKM. The CDR3 nucleotides read TGTGCCAGCAGTGTGACTAGCTACAATGAGCAGTTCTTC. This sequence encodes CASSVTSYNEQFF.

This clone has just one count. This chain uses TRBV19 with TRBJ1-5; D is uncertain. Germline V lookup: CDR1 LNHDA, CDR2 SQIVND (reference sequence). The CDR3 runs 13 residues. V gave up 1 base and J gave up 3 bases, with 4 bases separating them. CDR3 region: CASSIANNQPQHF. The CDR3 DNA follows: TGTGCCAGTAGTATAGCTAACAATCAGCCCCAGCATTTT.

V usage is TRBV30 and J usage is TRBJ1-3, with a weak D call TRBD1 (5 bases). V lost 0 bases, J lost 2 bases, and 23 bases lay in between. The CDR3 has 19 residues. The germline CDR1 and CDR2 sequences are GTSNPN and SVGIG (reference sequence). CDR3: CAWSVGARYRRGTGNTIYF. DNA of the CDR3: TGTGCCTGGAGTGTAGGGGCCCGATACCGAAGGGGAACTGGAAACACCATATATTTT.

V is TRBV3-1 (or the pseudogene TRBV3-2) and J is TRBJ2-3; D not resolved. The CDR3 sequence is 15 residues long. Trimming removed 3 bases from V and 0 bases from J, with 10 bases in between. Per germline, CDR1 LGHDT and CDR2 YNNKEL (reference sequence). Written as DNA, the CDR3 is TGTGCCAGCAGCCAGGGCGTTTTTAGCACAGATACGCAGTATTTT. Its protein is CASSQGVFSTDTQYF.

CDR3 sequence reads: CASSKGDLNTEAFF. The DNA for the CDR3 is TGTGCCAGCAGCAAAGGAGATTTAAACACTGAAGCTTTCTTT. The chain carries TRBV11-3 and TRBJ1-1; D unclear. V was cut by 5 bases and J by 2 bases, with 12 bases left in between. The CDR3 consists of 14 residues. CDR1 SGHNT and CDR2 YENEEA come from the germline V gene.

V is TRBV15 and J is TRBJ1-5; 7 bases map to TRBD1. V lost 3 bases and J lost 3; bases outside the gene matches: 8. CDR3 length equals 16 residues. Germline V gives CDR1 LNHNV, CDR2 YYDKDF (reference sequence). This CDR3 reads CATSRGPTGNNQPQHF. CDR3 nucleotides: TGTGCCACCAGCAGGGGTCCGACAGGGAACAATCAGCCCCAGCATTTT.

This chain joins TRBV15 and TRBJ2-7; weak D call: TRBD1 (6 bases). This CDR3 has 12 residues. V dropped 5 bases and J dropped 6 bases, with 11 bases sitting between them. CDR1 and CDR2 (germline): LNHNV, YYDKDF (reference sequence). The CDR3 reads CATSGGQREQYF. The CDR3 nucleotides are TGTGCCACCAGCGGCGGACAGCGCGAGCAGTACTTC.

This sequence joins TRBV7-2 and TRBJ2-1; a possible D gene is TRBD2 (6 bases). The CDR3 loop spans 15 amino acids. Trimming stripped 1 base from V and 3 bases from J, with 10 bases between. CDR1 and CDR2 (germline): SGHTA, FQGNSA. CDR3 sequence: CASSLVRGSYNEQFF. DNA of the CDR3: TGTGCCAGCAGCTTAGTCCGGGGGAGCTACAATGAGCAGTTCTTC. Full variable domain (remainder filled in from reference TRBV7-2 and TRBJ2-1): GAGVSQSPSNKVTEKGKDVELRCDPISGHTALYWYRQSLGQGLEFLIYFQGNSAPDKSGLPSDRFSAERTGGSVSTLTIQRTQQEDSAVYLCASSLVRGSYNEQFFGPGTRLTVL.

The chain recombines TRBV20-1 with TRBJ1-1; D is unresolved. The CDR3 contains 14 residues. Trimming removed 3 bases from V and 4 bases from J, with 15 bases in between. The germline V gene has CDR1 DFQATT and CDR2 SNEGSKA (reference sequence). The CDR3 sequence: CSASPHTRSTEAFF. The CDR3 region has the DNA TGCAGTGCTAGTCCCCACACTCGGAGCACTGAAGCTTTCTTT.

Only a few counts were recorded for this clone. The chain uses TRBV7-9 and TRBJ1-2; 9 nucleotides match TRBD1. From germline, CDR1 is SEHNR and CDR2 FQNEAQ (reference sequence). Trimming removed 3 bases from V and 6 bases from J; junction bases left unmatched: 8. The CDR3 length is 15 residues. CDR3 in amino acids: CASSLGQGILDGYTF. Written as DNA, the CDR3 is TGTGCCAGCAGCTTGGGACAGGGTATTTTGGATGGCTACACCTTC.

This clone was detected once. The gene calls are TRBV6-5 and TRBJ2-1; 11 bases line up with TRBD2. Trimming cost V 4 bases and J 8 bases; bases outside gene matches: 4. CDR3 length equals 14 residues. Germline V gene data show CDR1 as MNHEY and CDR2 as SVGAGI. The DNA of the CDR3 is TGTGCCAGCAGTTCGACTAGCGGGGTGGATGAGCAGTTCTTC. It is translated as CASSSTSGVDEQFF.

The chain couples TRBV27 to TRBJ1-1; possible D gene TRBD1, 5 bases. Trimming pared 0 bases from V and 1 base from J, leaving 12 bases between. CDR3 length equals 16 residues. CDR1 and CDR2 from the germline V gene are MNHEY and SMNVEV (reference sequence). The CDR3 nucleotides are TGTGCCAGCAGTTTATCGACCAGGGTGAGGAACACTGAAGCTTTCTTT. Protein product: CASSLSTRVRNTEAFF.